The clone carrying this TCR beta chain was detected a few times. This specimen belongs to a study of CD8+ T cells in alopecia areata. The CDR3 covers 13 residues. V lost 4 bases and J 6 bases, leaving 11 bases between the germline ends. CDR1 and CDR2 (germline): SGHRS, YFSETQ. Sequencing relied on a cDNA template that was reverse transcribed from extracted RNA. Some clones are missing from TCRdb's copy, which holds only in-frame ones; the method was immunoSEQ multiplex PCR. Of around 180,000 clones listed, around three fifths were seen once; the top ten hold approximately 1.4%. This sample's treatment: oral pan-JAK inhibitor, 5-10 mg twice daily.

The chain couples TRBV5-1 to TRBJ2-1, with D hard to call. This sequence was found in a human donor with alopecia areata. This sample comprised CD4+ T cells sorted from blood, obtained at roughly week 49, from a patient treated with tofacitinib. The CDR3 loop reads CASSNSDANEQFF. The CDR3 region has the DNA TGCGCCAGCAGCAACTCGGACGCCAATGAGCAGTTCTTC.